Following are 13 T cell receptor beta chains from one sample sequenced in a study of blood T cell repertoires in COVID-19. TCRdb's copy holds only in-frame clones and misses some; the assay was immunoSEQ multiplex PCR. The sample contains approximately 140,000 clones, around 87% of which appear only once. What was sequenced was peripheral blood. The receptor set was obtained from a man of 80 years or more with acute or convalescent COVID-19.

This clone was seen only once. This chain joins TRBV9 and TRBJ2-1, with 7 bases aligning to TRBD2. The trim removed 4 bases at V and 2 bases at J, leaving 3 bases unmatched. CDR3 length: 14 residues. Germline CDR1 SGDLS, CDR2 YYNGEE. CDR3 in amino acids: CASSSGLTYNEQFF. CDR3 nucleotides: TGTGCCAGCAGCTCGGGACTAACCTACAATGAGCAGTTCTTC.

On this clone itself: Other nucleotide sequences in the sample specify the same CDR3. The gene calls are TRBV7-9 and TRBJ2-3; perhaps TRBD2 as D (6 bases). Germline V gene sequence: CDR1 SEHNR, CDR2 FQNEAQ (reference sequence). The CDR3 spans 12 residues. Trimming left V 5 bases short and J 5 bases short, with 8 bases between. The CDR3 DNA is TGTGCCAGCAGCGGAGCGGGAGATACGCAGTATTTT. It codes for CASSGAGDTQYF.

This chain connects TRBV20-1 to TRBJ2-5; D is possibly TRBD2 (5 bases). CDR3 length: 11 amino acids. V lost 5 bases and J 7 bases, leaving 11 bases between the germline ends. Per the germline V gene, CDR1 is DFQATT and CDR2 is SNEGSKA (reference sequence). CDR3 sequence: CSAVDWRTQYF. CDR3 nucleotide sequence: TGCAGTGCTGTGGACTGGCGGACCCAGTACTTC.

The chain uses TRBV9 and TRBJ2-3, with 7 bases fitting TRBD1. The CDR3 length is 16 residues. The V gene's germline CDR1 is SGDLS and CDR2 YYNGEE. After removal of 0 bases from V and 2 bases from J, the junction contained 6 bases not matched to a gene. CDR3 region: CASSVAGGQTTDTQYF. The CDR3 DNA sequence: TGTGCCAGCAGCGTAGCTGGGGGACAGACCACAGATACGCAGTATTTT.

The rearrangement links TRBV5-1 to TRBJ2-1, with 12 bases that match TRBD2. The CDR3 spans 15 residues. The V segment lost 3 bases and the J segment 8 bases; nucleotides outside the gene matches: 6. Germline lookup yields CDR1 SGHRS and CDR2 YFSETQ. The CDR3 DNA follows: TGCGCCAGCAGCTCCCTAGCGGGAGGGCCCTATGAGCAGTTCTTC. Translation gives CASSSLAGGPYEQFF. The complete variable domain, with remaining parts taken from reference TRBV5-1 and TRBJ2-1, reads KAGVTQTPRYLIKTRGQQVTLSCSPISGHRSVSWYQQTPGQGLQFLFEYFSETQRNKGNFPGRFSGRQFSNSRSEMNVSTLELGDSALYLCASSSLAGGPYEQFFGPGTRLTVL.

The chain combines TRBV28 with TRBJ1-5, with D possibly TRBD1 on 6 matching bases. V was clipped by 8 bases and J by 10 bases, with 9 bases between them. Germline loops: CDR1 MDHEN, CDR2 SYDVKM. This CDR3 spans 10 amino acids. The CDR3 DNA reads TGTGCCAGCGGACAGCCCCCCCAGCATTTT. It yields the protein CASGQPPQHF.

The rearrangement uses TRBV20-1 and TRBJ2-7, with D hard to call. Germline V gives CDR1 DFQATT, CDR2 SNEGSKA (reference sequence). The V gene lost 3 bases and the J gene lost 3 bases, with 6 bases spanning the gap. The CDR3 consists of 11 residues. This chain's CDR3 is CSARADYEQYF. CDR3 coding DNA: TGCAGTGCTAGGGCTGACTACGAGCAGTACTTC.

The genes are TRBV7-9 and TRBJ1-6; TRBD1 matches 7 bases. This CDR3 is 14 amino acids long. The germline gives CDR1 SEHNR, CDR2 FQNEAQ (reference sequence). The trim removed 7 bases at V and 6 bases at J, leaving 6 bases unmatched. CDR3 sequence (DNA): TGTGCCAGCACCTCGGGACAGACTAATTCACCCCTCCACTTT. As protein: CASTSGQTNSPLHF.

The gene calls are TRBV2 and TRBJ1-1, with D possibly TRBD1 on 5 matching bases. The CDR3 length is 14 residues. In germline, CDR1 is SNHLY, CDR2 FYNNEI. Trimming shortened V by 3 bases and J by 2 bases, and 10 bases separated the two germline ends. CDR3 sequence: CASSEGGRNTEAFF. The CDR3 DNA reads TGTGCCAGCAGTGAGGGGGGACGAAACACTGAAGCTTTCTTT.

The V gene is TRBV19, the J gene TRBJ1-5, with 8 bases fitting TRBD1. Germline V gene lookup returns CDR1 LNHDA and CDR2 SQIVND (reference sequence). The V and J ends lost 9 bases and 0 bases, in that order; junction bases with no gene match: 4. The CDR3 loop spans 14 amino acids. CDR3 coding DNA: TGTGCCAGCCGGACAGGGTATAGCAATCAGCCCCAGCATTTT. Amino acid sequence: CASRTGYSNQPQHF.

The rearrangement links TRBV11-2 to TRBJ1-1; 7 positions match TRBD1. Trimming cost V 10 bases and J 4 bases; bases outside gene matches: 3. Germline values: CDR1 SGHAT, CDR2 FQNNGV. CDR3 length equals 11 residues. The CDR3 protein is CATKGATEAFF. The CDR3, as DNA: TGTGCCACCAAGGGGGCCACTGAAGCTTTCTTT.

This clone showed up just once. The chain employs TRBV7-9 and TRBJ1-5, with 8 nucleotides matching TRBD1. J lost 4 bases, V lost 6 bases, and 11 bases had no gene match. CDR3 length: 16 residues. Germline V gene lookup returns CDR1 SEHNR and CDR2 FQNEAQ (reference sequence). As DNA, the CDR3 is TGTGCCAGCAGTAGCGCCGAGACAGGGGTAAATCAGCCCCAGCATTTT. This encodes CASSSAETGVNQPQHF.

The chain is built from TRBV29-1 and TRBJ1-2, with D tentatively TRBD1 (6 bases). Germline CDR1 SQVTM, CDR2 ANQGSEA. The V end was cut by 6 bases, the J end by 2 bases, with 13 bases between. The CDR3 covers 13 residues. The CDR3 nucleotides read TGCAGCGTCCGTCTGGACAGCAACTATGGCTACACCTTC. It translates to CSVRLDSNYGYTF.